This T cell receptor (beta chain) was obtained from a study of cytomegalovirus exposure and HLA in healthy donors. Looking at the study overall: It was reported in a later analysis that the roughly 120 validation repertoires used the same platform as the approximately 600 first-cohort repertoires.

Whole-study findings and limits: Most TCRs appeared rarely, but some public TCRs recurred in many donors. In vitro, three CMV-associated chains proved specific for CMV antigens.

While the first cohort had 600 to 800 subjects, the donors belonged to the separate validation cohort of over a hundred subjects. J lost 6 bases, V lost 1 base, and 5 bases had no gene match. The germline CDR1 and CDR2 sequences are SGDLS and YYNGEE. This CDR3 comprises 15 residues. This clone was seen a single time. Antigen: not known. The table came from immunoSEQ multiplex PCR; TCRdb's copy has only in-frame clones and leaves some out. Of tens of thousands of clones listed, less than 95% are singletons. The TCR comes from a young woman in good health and CMV-seronegative. Sequenced input: PBMCs. The V gene is TRBV9, the J gene TRBJ2-1; 9 bases are shared with TRBD1. Written as DNA, the CDR3 is TGTGCCAGCAGCGTAACTGTGACAGGGGGCAATGAGCAGTTCTTC. Translating gives CASSVTVTGGNEQFF.